The clone carrying this T cell receptor beta chain has ten or more counts. Antigen unknown. As to time point: healthy volunteer bleed at 2 weeks. The template was total RNA from unfractionated whole blood. This sample was taken from a study of human T cells and chemical hapten exposure. Study information: The study traced per-sample TCR yield variation mainly to small differences in pooled library volumes. The study's findings and limits: Sensitizing to DPC left TCRs with a frequency above 1 in 1000 unaltered.

The V gene lost 0 bases and the J gene lost 4 bases, with 13 bases spanning the gap. The CDR3 contains 15 residues. Germline assignment: CDR1 DFQATT and CDR2 SNEGSKA (reference sequence). Individual cDNA molecules (in the library) carried attached unique molecular identifiers. Authors' methods: Sample-level TCR yields exhibited a median of approximately 96,000, with a range of roughly 20,000 to 750,000. Each CDR3 protein gets one entry after TCRdb re-called the RACE reads with MiXCR. These V and J calls rely on TCRdb rather than the paper's analysis. There are over 100,000 distinct CDR3 sequences in the sample; roughly 9.5% occur only once, and around 1.9% lies in the top ten.

The chain couples TRBV20-1 to TRBJ2-1; D possibly matches TRBD1 or TRBD2 (5 bases each). Sequenced material: whole blood. The TCR sequence derives from a male donor in good health. Some clones in this sample may be carry-over from other donors' samples. The CDR3 loop reads CSAREGTTDYNEQFF. The CDR3, as DNA: TGCAGTGCTAGAGAAGGGACCACCGATTACAATGAGCAGTTCTTC.